Following are 24 T cell receptor beta chains from one sample sequenced in a study of cytomegalovirus exposure and HLA in healthy donors. Vbeta (60) and Jbeta (13) primers were used in the PCR. TCRdb's copy holds only in-frame clones and misses some; the assay was immunoSEQ multiplex PCR. The sample yields 150,000 to 160,000 clones, about 83% seen once. Sequencing input: PBMCs. The receptors were sampled from a woman aged 40 to 50 in good health and CMV-seronegative.

Comments on this clone: Different DNA sequences within this sample yield the same CDR3. The genes are TRBV5-1 and TRBJ1-1; 7 positions match TRBD1. The CDR3 covers 14 residues. CDR1 and CDR2 (germline): SGHRS, YFSETQ. J gave up 1 base and V 6 bases, and 6 bases lay outside the gene matches. The CDR3 spells CASTLSGGNTEAFF. CDR3 nucleotide sequence: TGCGCCAGCACCCTTTCAGGGGGGAACACTGAAGCTTTCTTT.

For this clone: One end of the junction varies from germline; a read error may be responsible. The chain is built from TRBV7-7 and TRBJ1-4; D is possibly TRBD1 (5 bases). This CDR3 contains 14 residues. Germline values: CDR1 SSHAT, CDR2 FNYEAQ (reference sequence). DNA of the CDR3: TGTGCTAGCAGCCCGGGGGGGACTAATGAAAAACTGTTTTTT. This translates into CASSPGGTNEKLFF.

This clone turned up a few times. The chain joins TRBV28 to TRBJ2-7; possible D gene TRBD1, 6 bases. The CDR3 runs to 12 residues. CDR1 and CDR2 from the germline V gene are MDHEN and SYDVKM. V dropped 7 bases and J dropped 5 bases, with 12 bases sitting between them. The CDR3 is CASTTGLDEQYF. CDR3 nucleotides: TGTGCCAGCACCACAGGGTTGGACGAGCAGTACTTC.

The genes are TRBV4-1 and TRBJ1-1, with D possibly matching TRBD1 (6 bases). CDR3 length: 20 residues. V dropped 0 bases and J dropped 0 bases, with 23 bases sitting between them. The V gene's germline CDR1 is MGHRA and CDR2 YSYEKL. CDR3 DNA: TGCGCCAGCAGCCAAGATTTTAAACAGGGCATAACTTTGGTGAACACTGAAGCTTTCTTT. Its protein is CASSQDFKQGITLVNTEAFF.

The rearrangement links TRBV29-1 to TRBJ1-1; D uncertain. The CDR3 sequence is 14 residues long. V was trimmed by 7 bases and J by 4 bases, leaving 19 bases between them. The germline V gene has CDR1 SQVTM and CDR2 ANQGSEA. The chain's CDR3 is CSGGVGGGVTEAFF. CDR3 nucleotides: TGCAGCGGTGGGGTGGGTGGCGGGGTCACTGAAGCTTTCTTT.

With regard to this clone: Other DNA sequences from this sample encode an identical CDR3 as well. This CDR3 is CASSSTGNTEAFF. The CDR3 nucleotides are TGTGCCAGCAGTTCGACAGGGAACACTGAAGCTTTCTTT. The V and J genes are TRBV28 and TRBJ1-1; D possibly corresponds to TRBD1 (6 bases). CDR1 MDHEN and CDR2 SYDVKM come from the germline V gene. The CDR3 is 13 amino acids. Trimming left V 4 bases short and J 1 base short, with 7 bases between. Full variable domain (missing parts from reference TRBV28 and TRBJ1-1): DVKVTQSSRYLVKRTGEKVFLECVQDMDHENMFWYRQDPGLGLRLIYFSYDVKMKEKGDIPEGYSVSREKKERFSLILESASTNQTSMYLCASSSTGNTEAFFGQGTRLTVV.

This chain links TRBV28 with TRBJ2-5, with D perhaps matching TRBD2 (5 bases). The length of the CDR3 is 13 residues. CDR1 and CDR2 from the germline V gene are MDHEN and SYDVKM. Trimming pared 7 bases from V and 2 bases from J, leaving 11 bases between. Here the CDR3 DNA reads TGTGCCAGCATTATGGGCGGGCAAGAGACCCAGTACTTC. This encodes CASIMGGQETQYF.

V and J are TRBV5-5 and TRBJ1-6; D is perhaps TRBD1 (5 bases). The germline V gene encodes CDR1 SGHKS and CDR2 YYEKEE (reference sequence). This CDR3 spans 16 amino acids. Trimming left V 3 bases short and J 9 bases short, with 19 bases between. The CDR3, as DNA: TGTGCCAGCAGCTGGGGGGTCCCTGGATCGGGTTCACCCCTCCACTTT. As protein: CASSWGVPGSGSPLHF.

This clone has only one observation. The chain employs TRBV11-1 and TRBJ2-5, with a tentative D call TRBD1 (6 bases). CDR1 is SGHAT and CDR2 is FQDESV in the germline V gene (reference sequence). V lost 3 bases, J lost 0 bases, and 8 bases lay in between. The CDR3 covers 14 residues. The CDR3 loop is CASSFGQNQETQYF. The CDR3, as DNA: TGTGCCAGCAGCTTTGGACAGAACCAAGAGACCCAGTACTTC.

Regarding this clone: The identical CDR3 is also encoded by other nucleotide sequences in the sample. The chain is built from TRBV10-3 and TRBJ1-5; D possibly corresponds to TRBD1 (6 bases). The CDR3 covers 13 residues. Germline V gene data show CDR1 as ENHRY and CDR2 as SYGVKD. Trimming pared 8 bases from V and 3 bases from J, leaving 11 bases between. The chain's CDR3 is CAIAGEFNQPQHF. DNA of the CDR3: TGTGCCATCGCAGGGGAATTCAATCAGCCCCAGCATTTT.

This clone was counted a few times. The rearrangement joins TRBV4-2 to TRBJ2-7, with TRBD2 as a possible D gene (7 bases). Trimming removed 3 bases at V and 4 bases at J, with 10 bases between. Germline values: CDR1 LGHNA, CDR2 YNFKEQ. There are 13 residues in the CDR3. The CDR3 DNA follows: TGTGCCAGCAGCCAGGGGGGGCGGTACGAGCAGTACTTC. This encodes CASSQGGRYEQYF.

This clone turned up a few times. The rearrangement links TRBV6-5 to TRBJ1-4; D call uncertain. CDR3 length: 15 residues. Germline lookup yields CDR1 MNHEY and CDR2 SVGAGI. The germline V and J ends were trimmed by 0 bases and 7 bases, with 12 bases remaining between them. This CDR3 is CASSYSPGGGEKLFF. CDR3 sequence (DNA): TGTGCCAGCAGTTACTCACCGGGTGGTGGTGAAAAACTGTTTTTT.

The chain recombines TRBV30 with TRBJ2-7; weak D call: TRBD1 (6 bases). V gave up 0 bases and J gave up 7 bases, with 13 bases separating them. CDR3 length: 13 amino acids. Germline V gene lookup returns CDR1 GTSNPN and CDR2 SVGIG (reference sequence). This CDR3 is CAWSVLGGGEQYF. In nucleotides, the CDR3 is TGTGCCTGGAGTGTATTAGGGGGTGGAGAGCAGTACTTC.

J is TRBJ2-7 and V is TRBV5-1; 7 nucleotides align to TRBD1. Germline trimming cut 4 bases from V and 1 base from J; bases unmatched to any gene: 5. This CDR3 has 14 amino acids. The germline gives CDR1 SGHRS, CDR2 YFSETQ. CDR3 in amino acids: CASSTGQVSYEQYF. The CDR3 coding sequence is TGCGCCAGCAGCACCGGACAGGTGTCCTACGAGCAGTACTTC.

The chain employs TRBV6-1 and TRBJ1-5; 7 bases match TRBD1. The trim removed 6 bases at V and 9 bases at J, leaving 11 bases unmatched. CDR1 and CDR2 (germline): MNHNS, SASEGT. This CDR3 region has 14 residues. CDR3 residues: CASSVTGDLGPQHF. CDR3 nucleotides: TGTGCCAGCAGCGTAACAGGGGATCTGGGGCCCCAGCATTTT.

The chain links TRBV6-6 to TRBJ1-2, with a tentative D call TRBD1 (6 bases). The V end lost 0 bases, the J end lost 4 bases, and 12 bases lay between the germline ends. CDR3 length: 15 amino acids. Germline CDR1 and CDR2: MNHNY and SVGAGI (reference sequence). DNA for the CDR3: TGTGCCAGCAGTTACTCGCAGGGGTCCTCCTATGGCTACACCTTC. The encoded protein is CASSYSQGSSYGYTF.

The CDR3 region has the DNA TGTGCCAGCAGTTCGGGACAGTGGGAGGTGACGAGAAATGGCTACACCTTC. This sequence encodes CASSSGQWEVTRNGYTF. This sequence joins TRBV5-4 and TRBJ1-2; 7 bases agree with TRBD1. Per germline, CDR1 SGHNT and CDR2 YYREEE (reference sequence). This CDR3 is 17 amino acids long. J lost 6 bases, V lost 5 bases, and 19 bases had no gene match.

V and J are TRBV5-1 and TRBJ2-1; TRBD2 matches 9 bases. CDR3 length: 16 residues. Trimming at V came to 1 base and at J to 4 bases, leaving 6 bases not matched to a gene. CDR1 SGHRS and CDR2 YFSETQ come from the germline V gene. This CDR3 is CASSLWSSGTYNEQFF. CDR3 nucleotide sequence: TGCGCCAGCAGCTTGTGGTCTAGCGGGACGTACAATGAGCAGTTCTTC.

V gene TRBV7-2 combines with J gene TRBJ1-1; the D gene is possibly TRBD1 (5 bases). V lost 5 bases to trimming and J lost 5 bases, with 18 bases between them. The CDR3 length is 15 residues. Germline CDR1 is SGHTA and CDR2 is FQGNSA. This CDR3 is CASSAPPGQLTEAFF. The CDR3 DNA is TGTGCCAGCAGCGCCCCCCCCGGACAATTGACTGAAGCTTTCTTT.

This clone was observed a few times. The V gene is TRBV4-1, the J gene TRBJ2-1; D is ambiguous. The germline gives CDR1 MGHRA, CDR2 YSYEKL. The ends were cut back, 0 bases at V and 2 bases at J, with 5 bases in the middle. The CDR3 loop spans 14 amino acids. The CDR3 DNA follows: TGCGCCAGCAGCCAAGACTCTACCTACAATGAGCAGTTCTTC. This translates into CASSQDSTYNEQFF.

This chain connects TRBV30 to TRBJ1-4; D ambiguous. V gave up 4 bases and J gave up 3 bases, with 9 bases separating them. Germline V gene data show CDR1 as GTSNPN and CDR2 as SVGIG (reference sequence). The CDR3 length is 13 residues. The CDR3 is CAWNGNSNEKLFF. The CDR3 region has the DNA TGTGCCTGGAACGGTAACTCTAATGAAAAACTGTTTTTT.

The chain couples TRBV10-3 to TRBJ2-3; D gene uncertain. This CDR3 is built from 11 residues. V lost 3 bases, J lost 5 bases, and 3 bases lay in between. Germline CDR1 is ENHRY and CDR2 is SYGVKD. In DNA form, the CDR3 reads TGTGCCATCAGTGATAGAGATACGCAGTATTTT. Amino acids: CAISDRDTQYF.

V gene TRBV18 combines with J gene TRBJ2-1; 10 bases are shared with TRBD1. There are 21 residues in the CDR3. V shed 2 bases, J shed 4 bases, and the junction held 20 bases outside the gene matches. CDR1 and CDR2 from the germline V gene are KGHSH and LQKENI. The CDR3 sequence: CASSPSIPGTGAAGGYNEQFF. In nucleotides, the CDR3 is TGTGCCAGCTCACCAAGTATCCCCGGGACAGGGGCGGCCGGTGGATACAATGAGCAGTTCTTC.

Remarks on this clone: The germline gene is not matched at one end of the junction; a read error may be the cause. The rearrangement links TRBV7-7 to TRBJ2-6; a possible D gene is TRBD1 (5 bases). Germline loops: CDR1 SSHAT, CDR2 FNYEAQ (reference sequence). The CDR3 runs 16 residues. The CDR3 is CASSLEGVSGANVLTF. The DNA of the CDR3 is TGTGCTAGCAGCTTAGAAGGGGTCTCTGGGGCCAACGTCCTGACTTTC. Full variable domain (outside the CDR3, taken from reference TRBV7-7 and TRBJ2-6): GAGVSQSPRYKVTKRGQDVTLRCDPISSHATLYWYQQALGQGPEFLTYFNYEAQPDKSGLPSDRFSAERPEGSISTLTIQRTEQRDSAMYRCASSLEGVSGANVLTFGAGSRLTVL.